The 27 T cell receptor beta chains listed next were all sequenced from one sample in a study of breast tumors, draining lymph nodes, adjacent tissues. TCRdb re-called the multiplex PCR reads with MiXCR, one entry per CDR3 protein. The sample gives 60,000 to 65,000 distinct CDR3 sequences, approximately 57% of which show up once; roughly 19% is in the top ten. The material sequenced was breast tumor tissue. The receptor source for this set is a female donor with breast cancer. Some clones in this sample may be carry-over from other donors' samples.

This clonotype showed up just a few times. The chain is built from TRBV7-9 and TRBJ1-3, with D unresolved. Germline V gene data show CDR1 as SEHNR and CDR2 as FQNEAQ (reference sequence). V lost 2 bases, J lost 0 bases, and 11 bases lay in between. The CDR3 is made up of 16 amino acids. The CDR3 loop reads CASSLKRSSSGNTIYF. In DNA form, the CDR3 reads TGTGCCAGCAGCTTAAAAAGGTCGAGCTCTGGAAACACCATATATTTT.

This clonotype occurred many times. J is TRBJ1-5 and V is TRBV18; D is unclear. Trimming stripped 1 base from V and 1 base from J, with 5 bases between. This CDR3 is built from 14 residues. The germline CDR1 and CDR2 sequences are KGHSH and LQKENI. CDR3 nucleotides: TGTGCCAGCTCACCACAGGAGAGCAATCAGCCCCAGCATTTT. Encoded protein: CASSPQESNQPQHF.

This clonotype was recorded many times. The chain joins TRBV20-1 to TRBJ2-7, with TRBD2 matching over 12 bases. V shed 3 bases and J 7 bases; nucleotides not matched to a gene: 10. The CDR3 is 15 residues long. Germline values: CDR1 DFQATT, CDR2 SNEGSKA (reference sequence). This chain's CDR3 is CSARRGSSGREEQYF. The CDR3 nucleotides are TGCAGTGCTAGGAGAGGGTCTAGCGGGAGGGAAGAGCAGTACTTC.

The J gene is TRBJ2-5, the V gene TRBV19; TRBD1 is a possible D gene (6 bases). Deletions cut 3 bases from V and 4 bases from J, with 9 bases between. The CDR3 has 13 residues. In germline, CDR1 is LNHDA, CDR2 SQIVND (reference sequence). CDR3 DNA: TGTGCCAGTAGTATTTCAGGGGTAGAGACCCAGTACTTC. Translation: CASSISGVETQYF.

This clonotype was detected ten times or more. The chain has TRBV7-2 and TRBJ2-3; 7 nucleotides line up with TRBD1. The V gene's germline CDR1 is SGHTA and CDR2 FQGNSA. Trimming cost V 4 bases and J 1 base; bases outside gene matches: 5. CDR3 length: 15 residues. CDR3: CASSSRQGGTDTQYF. For the CDR3, the DNA is TGTGCCAGCAGCTCCCGACAGGGAGGCACAGATACGCAGTATTTT.

The V call is TRBV6-4, the J call TRBJ2-7; either TRBD1 or TRBD2 may supply D (6 bases each). Germline CDR1 and CDR2: MRHNA and SNTAGT. The V gene lost 0 bases and the J gene lost 3 bases, with 12 bases spanning the gap. There are 15 residues in the CDR3. The CDR3 is CASSDSGGWSYEQYF. CDR3 DNA: TGTGCCAGCAGTGACTCGGGGGGCTGGAGCTACGAGCAGTACTTC.

This clonotype was observed at least ten times. One junction end disagrees with the germline gene, perhaps due to a read error. The chain links TRBV10-3 to TRBJ2-5; D tentatively reads TRBD1 or TRBD2 (5 bases each). CDR1 is ENHRY, CDR2 SYGVKD, per germline. The CDR3 has 13 residues. In DNA, the CDR3 is TGTGCCATCAGTGAGGGGGGTGGGGAGACCCAGCACTTC. It yields the protein CAISEGGGETQHF.

About this clonotype: Lacking the conserved final phenylalanine or tryptophan, this CDR3 likely reflects a read error. The chain carries TRBV20-1 and TRBJ1-5, with 7 bases fitting TRBD1. In germline, CDR1 is DFQATT, CDR2 SNEGSKA (reference sequence). V shed 0 bases, J shed 6 bases, and the junction held 8 bases outside the gene matches. This CDR3 is 15 amino acids long. This chain's CDR3 is CSARDIGGAGQPQHS. CDR3 coding DNA: TGCAGTGCTAGAGATATAGGGGGCGCGGGTCAGCCCCAGCATTCT.

This chain joins TRBV20-1 and TRBJ2-2; 10 nucleotides line up with TRBD1. CDR3 length: 15 residues. The junction had 8 bases not matched to a gene; V was cut back by 4 bases and J by 6 bases. Germline values: CDR1 DFQATT, CDR2 SNEGSKA (reference sequence). CDR3: CSATWGTGVAGELFF. The CDR3 bases are TGCAGTGCTACCTGGGGGACAGGGGTCGCCGGGGAGCTGTTTTTT.

V gene TRBV25-1 combines with J gene TRBJ2-5; the D gene is possibly TRBD2 (6 bases). Germline CDR1 is MGHDK and CDR2 is SYGVNS. CDR3 length equals 15 residues. V lost 6 bases and J 5 bases, leaving 19 bases between the germline ends. The CDR3: CASRAFSGFDETQYF. CDR3 nucleotide sequence: TGTGCCAGCAGAGCTTTCAGCGGGTTCGATGAGACCCAGTACTTC.

This chain connects TRBV2 to TRBJ1-5; D not resolved. Trimming removed 2 bases at V and 6 bases at J, with 11 bases between. Germline V gene sequence: CDR1 SNHLY, CDR2 FYNNEI. There are 14 residues in the CDR3. CDR3 sequence reads: CASSESSTSQPQHF. The DNA for the CDR3 is TGTGCCAGCAGTGAAAGCAGTACCAGTCAGCCCCAGCATTTT.

The chain combines TRBV5-1 with TRBJ2-7, with TRBD2 as a possible D gene (7 bases). This CDR3 has 15 residues. Trimming left V 0 bases short and J 5 bases short, with 15 bases between. The germline V gene has CDR1 SGHRS and CDR2 YFSETQ. In DNA form, the CDR3 reads TGCGCCAGCAGCTTGGAAGTCGGGGGGCAGAACGAGCAGTACTTC. Protein product: CASSLEVGGQNEQYF.

This clonotype has at least ten counts. This chain joins TRBV4-3 and TRBJ1-3, with no clear D. Germline assignment: CDR1 LGHNA and CDR2 YSLEER. The CDR3 totals 15 residues. Trimming removed 0 bases at V and 4 bases at J, with 10 bases between. CDR3 protein: CASSQEQARGNTIYF. CDR3 DNA: TGCGCCAGCAGCCAAGAGCAAGCGCGAGGAAACACCATATATTTT.

This clonotype was seen once. The chain links TRBV20-1 to TRBJ2-1; TRBD2 aligns across 8 bases. V shed 6 bases and J 9 bases; nucleotides not matched to a gene: 7. CDR1 is DFQATT, CDR2 SNEGSKA, per germline (reference sequence). This CDR3 spans 12 amino acids. The CDR3 DNA reads as TGCAGTGCGCCGGGACTAGTGAGTGAGCAGTTCTTC. Translating it yields CSAPGLVSEQFF.

The chain uses TRBV4-1 and TRBJ1-4; no firm D call. This CDR3 region has 13 residues. Germline CDR1 reads MGHRA; CDR2 reads YSYEKL. The V and J ends lost 1 base and 7 bases respectively, with 7 bases between them. As DNA, the CDR3 is TGCGCCAGCAGCCAAGTTTTCGGTGAAAAACTGTTTTTT. Protein sequence: CASSQVFGEKLFF.

Notes on this clonotype: The junction and the germline gene differ at one end; a read error may be behind it. The chain couples TRBV5-1 to TRBJ2-3; D not resolved. This CDR3 region has 15 residues. Germline V CDR1 and CDR2: SGHRS, YFSETQ. The CDR3 loop is CASSSLPRTTDTQYF. The CDR3 DNA follows: TGTGCCAGCAGCTCACTACCTCGCACAACCGATACGCAGTATTTT.

The gene calls are TRBV20-1 and TRBJ1-3; no clear D. V lost 5 bases and J lost 1, with 6 bases in between. CDR3 length: 12 residues. Germline CDR1 and CDR2: DFQATT and SNEGSKA (reference sequence). As DNA, the CDR3 is TGCAGTGCTGCTCTTTCTGGAAACACCATATATTTT. Its protein is CSAALSGNTIYF.

This sequence joins TRBV25-1 and TRBJ1-2; D possibly corresponds to TRBD1 (5 bases). CDR1 MGHDK and CDR2 SYGVNS come from the germline V gene. Trimming left V 3 bases short and J 3 bases short, with 11 bases between. This CDR3 spans 14 amino acids. The CDR3 loop is CASSDSGIDYGYTF. Here the CDR3 DNA reads TGTGCCAGCAGTGATTCAGGGATCGACTATGGCTACACCTTC.

The chain joins TRBV5-1 to TRBJ2-5; D remains ambiguous. This CDR3 comprises 14 residues. V was clipped by 0 bases and J by 8 bases, with 14 bases between them. The germline V gene encodes CDR1 SGHRS and CDR2 YFSETQ. This chain's CDR3 is CASSLADGRDTQYF. In nucleotides, the CDR3 is TGCGCCAGCAGCTTGGCCGACGGGCGAGACACCCAGTACTTC.

The chain joins TRBV20-1 to TRBJ2-2, with 7 positions matching TRBD2. V shed 5 bases, J shed 1 base, and the junction held 7 bases outside the gene matches. CDR1 and CDR2 from the germline V gene are DFQATT and SNEGSKA (reference sequence). The CDR3 runs to 15 residues. This chain's CDR3 is CSAGRGALNTGELFF. The CDR3, as DNA: TGCAGTGCTGGGAGGGGAGCCCTGAACACCGGGGAGCTGTTTTTT.

This clonotype is medium-sized by share. The chain uses TRBV29-1 and TRBJ2-3; no clear D. The germline V gene has CDR1 SQVTM and CDR2 ANQGSEA. V lost 2 bases and J 2 bases, leaving 5 bases between the germline ends. CDR3 length: 12 residues. This CDR3 reads CSVELSTDTQYF. The DNA for the CDR3 is TGCAGCGTTGAACTTTCCACAGATACGCAGTATTTT.

This clonotype was recorded at least ten times. V gene TRBV7-8 combines with J gene TRBJ1-2, with D unclear. Germline V gene data show CDR1 as SGHVS and CDR2 as FQNEAQ. V was clipped by 1 base and J by 4 bases, with 16 bases between them. The CDR3 sequence is 16 residues long. CDR3 DNA: TGTGCCAGCAGCTTAGAGCAGGCAGCCGGGAGCTATGGCTACACCTTC. It is translated as CASSLEQAAGSYGYTF. Variable domain in full (rest from reference TRBV7-8 and TRBJ1-2): GAGVSQSPRYKVAKRGQDVALRCDPISGHVSLFWYQQALGQGPEFLTYFQNEAQLDKSGLPSDRFFAERPEGSVSTLKIQRTQQEDSAVYLCASSLEQAAGSYGYTFGSGTRLTVV.

The chain has TRBV12-3 or TRBV12-4 and TRBJ2-3; 10 bases align to TRBD2. The ends lost 1 base at V and 6 bases at J; junction bases unmatched: 10. The CDR3 consists of 17 residues. The CDR3 DNA reads as TGTGCCAGCAGTTTAGGGAGTCTAGCGGGAGCGGCTGATACGCAGTATTTT. This sequence encodes CASSLGSLAGAADTQYF.

The chain employs TRBV2 and TRBJ2-1, with TRBD1 matching over 8 bases. Germline-derived CDR1 and CDR2 are SNHLY and FYNNEI. V shed 7 bases, J shed 8 bases, and the junction held 13 bases outside the gene matches. This CDR3 contains 15 residues. The CDR3 DNA sequence: TGTGCCAGCACCCCCCCCCCAGACAGGGGCCATGAGCAGTTCTTC. Its protein product is CASTPPPDRGHEQFF.

Comments on this clonotype: An end of the junction does not agree with germline; a read error may underlie this. V and J are TRBV20-1 and TRBJ2-7; TRBD2 agrees at 8 bases. There are 13 residues in the CDR3. Germline V gives CDR1 DFQATT, CDR2 SNEGSKA (reference sequence). As DNA, the CDR3 is TGCAGTGCTTCCCGGACTAGCTCCTACGCGCAGTACTTC. Translation gives CSASRTSSYAQYF.

The table lists this clonotype with many counts. The J gene is TRBJ1-1, the V gene TRBV7-2; D perhaps matches TRBD1 (6 bases). In germline, CDR1 is SGHTA, CDR2 FQGNSA. This CDR3 contains 16 residues. Trimming took 4 bases from V and 0 from J, leaving 15 bases between them. CDR3 in amino acids: CASSSRGGQLNTEAFF. The CDR3 nucleotides read TGTGCCAGCAGCTCTCGGGGCGGACAGCTGAACACTGAAGCTTTCTTT.

In this sample, this clonotype turned up a few times. A much larger clone lies a single base off, so this may be a read error. The conserved closing phenylalanine or tryptophan is absent in this CDR3, likely reflecting a read error. The chain uses TRBV19 and TRBJ2-2; weak D call: TRBD2 (5 bases). Looked up from germline, CDR1 is LNHDA and CDR2 is SQIVND (reference sequence). Trimming cost V 8 bases and J 0 bases, with 16 bases left between them. The length of the CDR3 is 16 residues. Here the CDR3 reads CASLPSRAANTGELFS. The CDR3 DNA is TGTGCCAGTTTACCTAGCCGGGCGGCGAACACCGGGGAGCTGTTTTCT.